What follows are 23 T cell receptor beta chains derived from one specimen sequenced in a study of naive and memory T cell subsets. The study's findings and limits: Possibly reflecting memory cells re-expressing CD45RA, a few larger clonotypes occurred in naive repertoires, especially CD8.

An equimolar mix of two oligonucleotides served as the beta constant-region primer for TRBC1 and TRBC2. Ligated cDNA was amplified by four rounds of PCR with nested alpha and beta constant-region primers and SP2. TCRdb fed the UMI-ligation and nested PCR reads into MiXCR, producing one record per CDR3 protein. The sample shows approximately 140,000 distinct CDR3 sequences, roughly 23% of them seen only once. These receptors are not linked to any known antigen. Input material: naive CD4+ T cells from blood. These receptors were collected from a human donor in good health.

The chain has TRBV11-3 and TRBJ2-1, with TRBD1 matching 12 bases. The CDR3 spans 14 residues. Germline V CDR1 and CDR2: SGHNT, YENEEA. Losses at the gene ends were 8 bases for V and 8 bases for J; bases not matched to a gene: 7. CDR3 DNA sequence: TGTGCCAGCCCCTCCGGGACAGGGGGCGATGAGCAGTTCTTC. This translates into CASPSGTGGDEQFF.

CDR3 coding DNA: TGTGCCAGCAGCTGGGTCTTGGGCGGGAGGGCCCAAAAATCCTACAATGAGCAGTTCTTC. This gives the protein CASSWVLGGRAQKSYNEQFF. The V call is TRBV11-2, the J call TRBJ2-1; 9 bases fit TRBD2. The CDR3 extends over 20 amino acids. Trimming removed 4 bases from V and 1 base from J; junction bases left unmatched: 17. Germline assignment: CDR1 SGHAT and CDR2 FQNNGV.

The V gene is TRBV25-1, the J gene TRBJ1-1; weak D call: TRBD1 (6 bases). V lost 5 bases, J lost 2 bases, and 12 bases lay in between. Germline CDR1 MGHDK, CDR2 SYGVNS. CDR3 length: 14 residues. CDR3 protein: CASSYRDTNTEAFF. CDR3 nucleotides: TGTGCCAGCAGTTACCGGGACACAAACACTGAAGCTTTCTTT.

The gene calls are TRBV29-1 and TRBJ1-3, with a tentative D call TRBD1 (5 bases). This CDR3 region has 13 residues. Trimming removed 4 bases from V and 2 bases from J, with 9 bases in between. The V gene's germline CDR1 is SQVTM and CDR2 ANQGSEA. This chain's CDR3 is CSVGGGTGNTIYF. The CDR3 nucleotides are TGCAGCGTTGGTGGGGGAACTGGAAACACCATATATTTT.

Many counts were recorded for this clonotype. CDR3 amino acids: CASSTLARPNEQFF. DNA of the CDR3: TGTGCCAGCAGTACACTAGCCCGCCCCAATGAGCAGTTCTTC. The chain employs TRBV6-5 and TRBJ2-1; D is possibly TRBD2 (6 bases). Germline assignment: CDR1 MNHEY and CDR2 SVGAGI. This CDR3 has 14 amino acids. V was pared by 5 bases and J by 6 bases, with 14 bases between.

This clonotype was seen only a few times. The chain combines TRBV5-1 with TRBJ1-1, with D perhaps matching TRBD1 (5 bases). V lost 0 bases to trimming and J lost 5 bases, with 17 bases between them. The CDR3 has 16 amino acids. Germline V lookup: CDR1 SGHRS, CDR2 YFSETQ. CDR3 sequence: CASSLVPGPPGTEAFF. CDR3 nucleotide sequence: TGCGCCAGCAGCTTGGTTCCGGGACCCCCGGGGACTGAAGCTTTCTTT.

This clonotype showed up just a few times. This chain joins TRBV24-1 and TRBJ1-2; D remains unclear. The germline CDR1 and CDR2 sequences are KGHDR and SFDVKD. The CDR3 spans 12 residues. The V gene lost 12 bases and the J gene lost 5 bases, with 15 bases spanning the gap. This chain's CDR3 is CAPFLFPYGYTF. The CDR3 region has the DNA TGTGCCCCCTTCTTGTTTCCGTATGGCTACACCTTC.

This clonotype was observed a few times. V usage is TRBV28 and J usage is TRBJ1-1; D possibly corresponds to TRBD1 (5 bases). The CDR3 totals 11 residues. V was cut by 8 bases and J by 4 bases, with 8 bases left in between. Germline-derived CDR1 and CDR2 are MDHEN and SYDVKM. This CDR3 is CASSGSTEAFF. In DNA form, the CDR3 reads TGTGCCAGCTCAGGGTCCACTGAAGCTTTCTTT.

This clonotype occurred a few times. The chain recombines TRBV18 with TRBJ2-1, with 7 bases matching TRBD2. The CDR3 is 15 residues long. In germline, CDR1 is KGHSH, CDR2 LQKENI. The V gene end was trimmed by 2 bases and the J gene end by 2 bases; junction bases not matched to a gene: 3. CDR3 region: CASSPKAGTYNEQFF. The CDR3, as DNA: TGTGCCAGCTCACCAAAAGCGGGAACCTACAATGAGCAGTTCTTC.

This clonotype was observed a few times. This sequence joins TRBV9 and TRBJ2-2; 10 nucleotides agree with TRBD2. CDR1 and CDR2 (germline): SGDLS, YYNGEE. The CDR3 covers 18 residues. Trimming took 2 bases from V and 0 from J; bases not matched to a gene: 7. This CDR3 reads CASSVELAGSPNTGELFF. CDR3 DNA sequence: TGTGCCAGCAGCGTCGAACTAGCGGGGTCTCCGAACACCGGGGAGCTGTTTTTT.

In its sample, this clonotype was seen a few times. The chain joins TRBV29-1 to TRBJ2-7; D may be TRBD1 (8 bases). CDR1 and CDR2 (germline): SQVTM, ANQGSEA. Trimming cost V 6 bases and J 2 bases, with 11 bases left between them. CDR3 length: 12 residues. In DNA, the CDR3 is TGCAGCGTCACAGGGGGGGCCTACGAGCAGTACTTC. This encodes CSVTGGAYEQYF.

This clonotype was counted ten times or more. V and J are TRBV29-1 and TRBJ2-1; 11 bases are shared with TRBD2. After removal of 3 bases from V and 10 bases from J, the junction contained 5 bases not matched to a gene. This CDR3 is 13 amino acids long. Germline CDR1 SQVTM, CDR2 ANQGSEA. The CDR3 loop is CSVDSGRAVEQFF. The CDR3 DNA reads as TGCAGCGTTGATAGCGGGAGGGCCGTAGAGCAGTTCTTC.

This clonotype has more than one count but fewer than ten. CDR3 coding DNA: TGTGCCACCAGCAGAGGCCCTCTCGATAATTCACCCCTCCACTTT. It codes for CATSRGPLDNSPLHF. The chain joins TRBV15 to TRBJ1-6; D gene ambiguous. Deletions cut 1 base from V and 5 bases from J, with 9 bases between. In germline, CDR1 is LNHNV, CDR2 YYDKDF (reference sequence). This CDR3 has 15 amino acids.

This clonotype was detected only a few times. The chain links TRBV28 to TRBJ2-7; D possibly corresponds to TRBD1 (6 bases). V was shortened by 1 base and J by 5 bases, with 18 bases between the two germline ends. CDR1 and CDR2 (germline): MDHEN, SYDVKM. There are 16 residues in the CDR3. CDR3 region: CASSLYTGCQIHEQYF. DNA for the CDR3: TGTGCCAGCAGTTTATATACAGGGTGCCAGATCCACGAGCAGTACTTC.

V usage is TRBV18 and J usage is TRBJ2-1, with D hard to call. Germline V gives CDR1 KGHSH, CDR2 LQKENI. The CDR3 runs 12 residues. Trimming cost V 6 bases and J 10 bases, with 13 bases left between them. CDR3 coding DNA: TGTGCCAGCTCGCCCTTGTTGGCAGAGCAGTTCTTC. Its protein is CASSPLLAEQFF.

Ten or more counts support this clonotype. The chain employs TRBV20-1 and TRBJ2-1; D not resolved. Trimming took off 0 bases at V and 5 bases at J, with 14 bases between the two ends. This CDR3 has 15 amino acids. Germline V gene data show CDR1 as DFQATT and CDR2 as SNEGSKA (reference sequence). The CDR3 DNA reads TGCAGTGCTAGAGACCTCCCGGTGGTGCACAATGAGCAGTTCTTC. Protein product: CSARDLPVVHNEQFF.

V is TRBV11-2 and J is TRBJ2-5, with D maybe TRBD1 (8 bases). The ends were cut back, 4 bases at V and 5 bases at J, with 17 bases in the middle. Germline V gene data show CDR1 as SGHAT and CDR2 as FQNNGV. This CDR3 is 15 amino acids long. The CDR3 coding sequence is TGTGCCAGCAGCTCAACAGGGGGGGTTGGGGAGACCCAGTACTTC. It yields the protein CASSSTGGVGETQYF.

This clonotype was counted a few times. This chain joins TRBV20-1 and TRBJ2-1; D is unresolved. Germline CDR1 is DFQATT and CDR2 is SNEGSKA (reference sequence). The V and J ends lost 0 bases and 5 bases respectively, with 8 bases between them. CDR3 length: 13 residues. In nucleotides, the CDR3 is TGCAGTGCTAGAGATTTCCGGGACAATGAGCAGTTCTTC. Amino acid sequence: CSARDFRDNEQFF.

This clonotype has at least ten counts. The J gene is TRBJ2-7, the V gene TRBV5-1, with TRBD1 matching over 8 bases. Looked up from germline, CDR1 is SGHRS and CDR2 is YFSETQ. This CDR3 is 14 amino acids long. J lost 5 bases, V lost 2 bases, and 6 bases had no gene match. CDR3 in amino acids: CASSFGDRLDEQYF. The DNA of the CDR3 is TGCGCCAGCAGCTTTGGGGACAGGCTGGACGAGCAGTACTTC.

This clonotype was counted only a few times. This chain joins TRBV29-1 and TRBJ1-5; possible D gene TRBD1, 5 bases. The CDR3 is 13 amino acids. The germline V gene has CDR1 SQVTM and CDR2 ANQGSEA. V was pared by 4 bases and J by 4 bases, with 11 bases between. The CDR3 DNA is TGCAGCGTTGGCAGGGTCCCTAATCAGCCCCAGCATTTT. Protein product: CSVGRVPNQPQHF.

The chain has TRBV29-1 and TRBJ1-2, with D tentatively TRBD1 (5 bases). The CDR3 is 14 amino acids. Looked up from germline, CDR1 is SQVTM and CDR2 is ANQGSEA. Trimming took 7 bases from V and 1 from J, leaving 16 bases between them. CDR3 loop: CSAVGAKRNYGYTF. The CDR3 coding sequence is TGCAGCGCTGTTGGGGCAAAACGTAACTATGGCTACACCTTC.

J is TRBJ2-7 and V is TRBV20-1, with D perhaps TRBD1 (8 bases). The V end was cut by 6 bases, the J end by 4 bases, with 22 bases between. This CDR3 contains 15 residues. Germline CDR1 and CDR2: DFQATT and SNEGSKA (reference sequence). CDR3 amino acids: CSATGGAANSYEQYF. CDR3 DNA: TGCAGTGCCACAGGGGGGGCGGCAAACTCTTACGAGCAGTACTTC.

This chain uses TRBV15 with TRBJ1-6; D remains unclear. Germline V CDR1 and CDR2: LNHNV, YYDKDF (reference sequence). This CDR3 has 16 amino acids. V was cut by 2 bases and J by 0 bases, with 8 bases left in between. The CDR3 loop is CATSRSRSSYNSPLHF. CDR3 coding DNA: TGTGCCACCAGCAGATCGCGGAGCTCCTATAATTCACCCCTCCACTTT.